This TCR beta chain is drawn from a study of blood T cell repertoires in COVID-19. About the research overall: The United States, Italy and Spain were the sources of the acute and convalescent COVID-19 samples. Sources were T cells, B-cell-depleted T cells, or PBMCs; the material itself was cDNA or gDNA.

V lost 2 bases to trimming and J lost 4 bases; unmatched junction nucleotides: 5. Germline values: CDR1 MNHEY, CDR2 SMNVEV (reference sequence). The CDR3 totals 15 residues. Profiling relied on immunoSEQ multiplex PCR, and the TCRdb table lists in-frame clones only, not all of them. The repertoire consists of some 210,000 clones, with 80% to 85% occurring once and the leading ten covering about 20%. This receptor was taken from a human donor in a cohort sampled during active COVID-19. Input material: peripheral blood. J is TRBJ1-5 and V is TRBV27; TRBD1 aligns across 7 bases. The CDR3 DNA reads as TGTGCCAGCAGTTTAGCAGGGGGAGGAAATCAGCCCCAGCATTTT. Translating it yields CASSLAGGGNQPQHF.